This T cell receptor (beta chain) is drawn from a study of CXCR3-negative and CXCR3-positive naive CD8 T cells. For this clonotype: The antigen is unknown.

General study findings and limits: More hydrophobic TRB CDR3s occurred in CXCR3-positive than in CXCR3-negative naive cells.

UMI-labeled TRB cDNA libraries were prepared by 5' RACE. TCRdb derives one entry per CDR3 protein from the 5' RACE reads, leaving out DNA. The data include about 150,000 distinct CDR3 sequences; the top ten clones carry 0.4% to 0.45%. The source material was naive CXCR3+ CD8+ T cells from blood. Specified subset: CD45RO-CCR7+CD27+CD95- naive CD8+ T cells expressing CXCR3 (TNR3+). This receptor was taken from a human donor in good health. Some clones in this sample may be carry-over from other donors' samples.

Here the CDR3 reads CASGHRDASYTDTQYF. The rearrangement uses TRBV12-5 and TRBJ2-3; TCRdb names TRBD1, which stays unverified in the absence of DNA. Germline CDR1 and CDR2: LGHNT and FRNRAP. This CDR3 is 16 amino acids long.